The 25 T cell receptor beta chains in this list originate from one sample, sequenced in a study of blood T cell repertoires in COVID-19 (dated by TCRdb to about 2020). Library prep was done by the immunoSEQ multiplex PCR assay. Imported from immuneACCESS, the table was reduced by TCRdb to in-frame sequences with V and J called. These copies leave out some clones; in studies compared against another copy, an unresolved V gene accounts for under half, and the cause of the remainder is not known. A total of 55,000 to 90,000 clones appear in this sample, about 89% of them only once. In total, the top ten clones hold roughly 14% of the sample. The sequenced sample consisted of peripheral blood. The receptors shown here come from a woman in her fifties or sixties with acute or convalescent COVID-19.

The chain is built from TRBV5-6 and TRBJ2-7; D possibly corresponds to TRBD1 (6 bases). In germline, CDR1 is SGHDT, CDR2 YYEEEE. Trimming left V 4 bases short and J 0 bases short, with 14 bases between. The CDR3 consists of 15 residues. The DNA of the CDR3 is TGTGCCAGCAGCATGGGACATCGTGTCTCCTACGAGCAGTACTTC. Translating it yields CASSMGHRVSYEQYF.

This clone was counted only a few times. The junction differs from germline at one of its ends, possibly a read error. The chain employs TRBV3-1 (or the pseudogene TRBV3-2) and TRBJ1-2; the D gene is possibly TRBD1 (5 bases). The CDR3 totals 11 residues. Germline loops: CDR1 LGHDT, CDR2 YNNKEL (reference sequence). The CDR3 sequence: CASSRDYGYTF. The CDR3, as DNA: TGTGCCAGCAGCCGGGACTACGGCTACACCTTC.

On this clone itself: At one end the junction does not follow the germline gene, possibly because of a read error. The chain couples TRBV5-1 to TRBJ2-4, with 10 bases that match TRBD1. The CDR3 covers 14 residues. Germline CDR1 is SGHRS and CDR2 is YFSETQ. The DNA for the CDR3 is TGCGCCAGCAGTTTGGGACAGGGGCATAGCATTCAGTACTTC. This sequence encodes CASSLGQGHSIQYF.

This sequence joins TRBV9 and TRBJ1-6; 8 bases fit TRBD1. There are 15 residues in the CDR3. Germline lookup yields CDR1 SGDLS and CDR2 YYNGEE. Unmatched junction bases numbered 5, after V lost 0 bases and J lost 9 bases. The CDR3, as DNA: TGTGCCAGCAGCGTAGAGGCAGGGGGCAGTTCACCCCTCCACTTT. As protein: CASSVEAGGSSPLHF. Variable domain in full (rest from reference TRBV9 and TRBJ1-6): DSGVTQTPKHLITATGQRVTLRCSPRSGDLSVYWYQQSLDQGLQFLIQYYNGEERAKGNILERFSAQQFPDLHSELNLSSLELGDSALYFCASSVEAGGSSPLHFGNGTRLTVT.

The chain couples TRBV27 to TRBJ1-6; no firm D call. The germline gives CDR1 MNHEY, CDR2 SMNVEV (reference sequence). The V end lost 3 bases, the J end lost 6 bases, and 6 bases lay between the germline ends. CDR3 length equals 13 residues. The CDR3 is CASSFTANSPLHF. Here the CDR3 DNA reads TGTGCCAGCAGTTTTACAGCTAATTCACCCCTCCACTTT.

The rearrangement uses TRBV5-1 and TRBJ2-3; TRBD1 matches 7 bases. CDR3 length: 15 residues. Germline CDR1 reads SGHRS; CDR2 reads YFSETQ. V was pared by 0 bases and J by 2 bases, with 3 bases of the junction left unmatched. The CDR3 DNA reads as TGCGCCAGCAGCTTGGAACAGGGGAACACAGATACGCAGTATTTT. This encodes CASSLEQGNTDTQYF. Full variable domain (outside the CDR3, taken from reference TRBV5-1 and TRBJ2-3): KAGVTQTPRYLIKTRGQQVTLSCSPISGHRSVSWYQQTPGQGLQFLFEYFSETQRNKGNFPGRFSGRQFSNSRSEMNVSTLELGDSALYLCASSLEQGNTDTQYFGPGTRLTVL.

The DNA of the CDR3 is TGCGCCAGCAGCCCGGACAGTTTTACCTCCTACAATGAGCAGTTCTTC. Protein product: CASSPDSFTSYNEQFF. The chain has TRBV5-1 and TRBJ2-1; a weak D match, TRBD1 (6 bases). Per germline, CDR1 SGHRS and CDR2 YFSETQ. Trimming took off 4 bases at V and 0 bases at J, with 14 bases between the two ends. This CDR3 spans 16 amino acids.

This chain joins TRBV18 and TRBJ2-7; no clear D gene. Germline V gene data show CDR1 as KGHSH and CDR2 as LQKENI. The CDR3 has 12 residues. Deletions cut 3 bases from V and 3 bases from J, with 6 bases between. The CDR3 DNA follows: TGTGCCAGCTCACCCGCAGACTACGAGCAGTACTTC. Protein sequence: CASSPADYEQYF.

The CDR3 DNA reads as TGTGCCAGCAGCGTAGACACTAGCGGGCAACTACGGAAGTACTTC. Translating gives CASSVDTSGQLRKYF. This chain links TRBV9 with TRBJ2-7; 9 positions match TRBD2. CDR3 length: 15 residues. Germline CDR1 SGDLS, CDR2 YYNGEE. V dropped 0 bases and J dropped 11; count of bases not matched to a gene: 12.

This chain joins TRBV25-1 and TRBJ1-2; D perhaps matches TRBD1 (5 bases). Germline CDR1 reads MGHDK; CDR2 reads SYGVNS. CDR3 length equals 15 residues. Trimming stripped 1 base from V and 4 bases from J, with 13 bases between. The CDR3 sequence is CASSESQGISYGYTF. The CDR3 DNA follows: TGTGCCAGCAGTGAATCCCAGGGTATCAGCTATGGCTACACCTTC.

This clone has more than one count but fewer than ten. This chain connects TRBV5-1 to TRBJ2-7; 7 bases align to TRBD1. The CDR3 is 12 amino acids. In germline, CDR1 is SGHRS, CDR2 YFSETQ. V shed 4 bases and J 9 bases; nucleotides not matched to a gene: 7. CDR3 sequence: CASSLLTGRQYF. The CDR3, as DNA: TGCGCCAGCAGCCTATTGACAGGGAGGCAGTACTTC. Using reference TRBV5-1 and TRBJ2-7 for the parts outside the CDR3, the full variable domain is KAGVTQTPRYLIKTRGQQVTLSCSPISGHRSVSWYQQTPGQGLQFLFEYFSETQRNKGNFPGRFSGRQFSNSRSEMNVSTLELGDSALYLCASSLLTGRQYFGPGTRLTVT.

J is TRBJ1-2 and V is TRBV29-1; TRBD1 might be the D (6 bases). There are 14 residues in the CDR3. Germline CDR1 reads SQVTM; CDR2 reads ANQGSEA. V was cut by 3 bases and J by 2 bases, with 13 bases left in between. The CDR3 region has the DNA TGCAGCGTTGACCCACAGGGTCCGAACTATGGCTACACCTTC. Translated, it gives CSVDPQGPNYGYTF. The whole variable domain, remainder taken from reference TRBV29-1 and TRBJ1-2, is SAVISQKPSRDICQRGTSLTIQCQVDSQVTMMFWYRQQPGQSLTLIATANQGSEATYESGFVIDKFPISRPNLTFSTLTVSNMSPEDSSIYLCSVDPQGPNYGYTFGSGTRLTVV.

This clone was detected only a few times. J is TRBJ1-1 and V is TRBV10-3, with D hard to call. CDR1 is ENHRY and CDR2 is SYGVKD in the germline V gene. The CDR3 is 12 residues long. V was cut by 5 bases and J by 3 bases, with 7 bases left in between. The CDR3 reads CAISRDHTEAFF. DNA of the CDR3: TGTGCCATCAGTAGAGATCACACTGAAGCTTTCTTT.

In its sample, this clone was seen once. The chain couples TRBV30 to TRBJ2-5; unclear D gene. Trimming shortened V by 3 bases and J by 0 bases, and 8 bases separated the two germline ends. Germline assignment: CDR1 GTSNPN and CDR2 SVGIG (reference sequence). The CDR3 runs to 13 residues. CDR3 region: CAWSSEYQETQYF. CDR3 in DNA: TGTGCCTGGAGCTCGGAGTACCAAGAGACCCAGTACTTC.

There are a few counts of this clone. V is TRBV11-2 and J is TRBJ2-1; unclear D gene. The ends were cut back, 2 bases at V and 6 bases at J, with 8 bases in the middle. There are 13 residues in the CDR3. CDR1 is SGHAT and CDR2 is FQNNGV in the germline V gene. The CDR3 DNA follows: TGTGCCAGCAGCTTATCGGGTCCCAATGAGCAGTTCTTC. This gives the protein CASSLSGPNEQFF.

The J gene is TRBJ1-3, the V gene TRBV7-9; D uncertain. Germline V gene data show CDR1 as SEHNR and CDR2 as FQNEAQ (reference sequence). CDR3 length: 14 residues. V lost 1 base and J 3 bases, leaving 7 bases between the germline ends. CDR3 DNA: TGTGCCAGCAGCTTAGGGGCTGGTGGAAACACCATATATTTT. This sequence encodes CASSLGAGGNTIYF.

The count of this clone is one. This rearrangement joins TRBV27 to TRBJ2-2, with D possibly TRBD1 on 5 matching bases. CDR3 length equals 14 residues. V was pared by 5 bases and J by 6 bases, with 13 bases between. From germline, CDR1 is MNHEY and CDR2 SMNVEV (reference sequence). For the CDR3, the DNA is TGTGCCAGCAGTGTCCAGGGTGTACCCGGGGAGCTGTTTTTT. This sequence encodes CASSVQGVPGELFF.

J is TRBJ2-3 and V is TRBV7-9, with 9 nucleotides matching TRBD2. The germline gives CDR1 SEHNR, CDR2 FQNEAQ (reference sequence). V was clipped by 2 bases and J by 3 bases; unmatched bases: 0. This CDR3 has 14 residues. This CDR3 reads CASSLLAGTDTQYF. CDR3 nucleotides: TGTGCCAGCAGCTTACTAGCGGGGACAGATACGCAGTATTTT.

The rearrangement uses TRBV6-1 and TRBJ1-5, with 7 bases aligning to TRBD1. J was trimmed by 0 bases and V by 4 bases; bases with no gene match: 9. The V gene's germline CDR1 is MNHNS and CDR2 SASEGT. There are 17 residues in the CDR3. Here the CDR3 DNA reads TGTGCCAGCAGTGCCATTTCCGGGACAGTTAGCAATCAGCCCCAGCATTTT. Amino acids: CASSAISGTVSNQPQHF.

The chain carries TRBV27 and TRBJ2-1, with D possibly TRBD2 on 6 matching bases. The germline V and J ends were trimmed by 5 bases and 2 bases, with 13 bases remaining between them. The CDR3 covers 15 residues. The V gene's germline CDR1 is MNHEY and CDR2 SMNVEV (reference sequence). The CDR3 nucleotides are TGTGCCAGCAGTGGGGCGGGGACCGCCTACAATGAGCAGTTCTTC. The encoded protein is CASSGAGTAYNEQFF.

The gene calls are TRBV7-9 and TRBJ2-7; D is possibly TRBD2 (6 bases). Deletions cut 5 bases from V and 2 bases from J, with 22 bases between. The germline gives CDR1 SEHNR, CDR2 FQNEAQ (reference sequence). CDR3 length: 17 residues. CDR3 bases: TGTGCCAGCAGCGCCGGGACGGGAGTAGTCGGCCCCTACGAGCAGTACTTC. Translating it yields CASSAGTGVVGPYEQYF.

The chain couples TRBV27 to TRBJ1-5, with 8 bases lining up with TRBD1. The CDR3 sequence is 13 residues long. Germline V lookup: CDR1 MNHEY, CDR2 SMNVEV (reference sequence). V trimming: 4 bases; J trimming: 9 bases; junction bases outside the gene matches: 5. The CDR3 region has the DNA TGTGCCAGCAGTTCGACAGGGGAGGGGCCCCAGCATTTT. Translation: CASSSTGEGPQHF.

This clone was counted a single time. V gene TRBV7-9 combines with J gene TRBJ1-6; D call uncertain. The CDR3 has 13 amino acids. Germline V gene lookup returns CDR1 SEHNR and CDR2 FQNEAQ (reference sequence). V was cut by 1 base and J by 9 bases, with 7 bases left in between. The CDR3 sequence is CASSLEAGSPLHF. The CDR3 coding sequence is TGTGCCAGCAGCTTAGAGGCAGGTTCACCCCTCCACTTT.

This rearrangement joins TRBV27 to TRBJ1-3; no definite D call. Germline lookup yields CDR1 MNHEY and CDR2 SMNVEV (reference sequence). The length of the CDR3 is 14 residues. Between the trimmed V and J ends, which lost 2 bases and 3 bases, there was a span of 8 bases. The CDR3 nucleotides are TGTGCCAGCAGTTTAGGGCCGTTTGGAAACACCATATATTTT. Translated, it gives CASSLGPFGNTIYF.

J is TRBJ1-2 and V is TRBV6-1; no firm D call. Germline CDR1 and CDR2: MNHNS and SASEGT. V lost 2 bases and J lost 4, with 8 bases in between. The CDR3 has 13 residues. Written as DNA, the CDR3 is TGTGCCAGCAGTGAATCGGGGATCTATGGCTACACCTTC. Amino acid sequence: CASSESGIYGYTF.